Presented here are 16 T cell receptor beta chains from one specimen sequenced in a study of blood T cell repertoires in COVID-19. TCRdb keeps only in-frame clones here, not all; method: immunoSEQ multiplex PCR. The sample carries about 150,000 clones, 75% to 85% recorded once. Sequencing was done on a sample of peripheral blood. The receptors were sampled from a woman in her fifties or sixties in a cohort sampled during active or convalescent COVID-19.

V and J are TRBV12-3 or TRBV12-4 and TRBJ2-3; maybe TRBD2 (5 bases). This CDR3 comprises 13 residues. V was trimmed by 6 bases and J by 2 bases, leaving 9 bases between them. The CDR3 spells CASRPRATDTQYF. In DNA, the CDR3 is TGTGCCAGCAGGCCGAGGGCCACAGATACGCAGTATTTT.

The chain joins TRBV5-1 to TRBJ2-3; weak D call: TRBD1 (5 bases). This CDR3 has 14 amino acids. The germline gives CDR1 SGHRS, CDR2 YFSETQ. The ends were cut back, 4 bases at V and 4 bases at J, with 13 bases in the middle. The CDR3 loop is CASSLGRVADTQYF. Here the CDR3 DNA reads TGCGCCAGCAGCCTGGGCAGGGTAGCAGATACGCAGTATTTT.

The CDR3 loop reads CASSALGGAARATDTQYF. The DNA of the CDR3 is TGTGCCAGCAGCGCACTAGGAGGGGCCGCCCGGGCCACAGATACGCAGTATTTT. The rearrangement uses TRBV13 and TRBJ2-3; a weak D match, TRBD2 (6 bases). CDR1 is PRHDT and CDR2 is FYEKMQ in the germline V gene (reference sequence). Trimming stripped 5 bases from V and 2 bases from J, with 23 bases between. This CDR3 region has 18 residues. The full variable domain, its missing parts supplied by reference TRBV13 and TRBJ2-3, is AAGVIQSPRHLIKEKRETATLKCYPIPRHDTVYWYQQGPGQDPQFLISFYEKMQSDKGSIPDRFSAQQFSDYHSELNMSSLELGDSALYFCASSALGGAARATDTQYFGPGTRLTVL.

This sequence joins TRBV6-5 and TRBJ1-5; D gene ambiguous. The CDR3 covers 13 residues. Looked up from germline, CDR1 is MNHEY and CDR2 is SVGAGI. V lost 7 bases and J lost 5, with 12 bases in between. The CDR3 region is CASNSLLDQPQHF. For the CDR3, the DNA is TGTGCCAGCAATAGCTTGCTTGATCAGCCCCAGCATTTT.

CDR3 sequence (DNA): TGTGCCAGCAGCTCTCCGCCGGGGGGCGCCTACTCGAACACCGGGGAGCTGTTTTTT. Its translation: CASSSPPGGAYSNTGELFF. The chain employs TRBV7-9 and TRBJ2-2; maybe TRBD2 (7 bases). CDR3 length: 19 amino acids. Germline CDR1 SEHNR, CDR2 FQNEAQ (reference sequence). Trimming cost V 4 bases and J 0 bases, with 21 bases left between them.

In nucleotides, the CDR3 is TGCGCCAGCAGCCAAGGACCTGCAGGCTTCGTAGGAGATACGCAGTATTTT. Translation: CASSQGPAGFVGDTQYF. This chain connects TRBV4-1 to TRBJ2-3; D is ambiguous. The ends were cut back, 1 base at V and 5 bases at J, with 19 bases in the middle. Germline lookup yields CDR1 MGHRA and CDR2 YSYEKL. CDR3 length: 17 amino acids.

This clone was detected a few times. The chain recombines TRBV9 with TRBJ2-2, with 8 bases aligning to TRBD2. Germline assignment: CDR1 SGDLS and CDR2 YYNGEE. Trimming cost V 0 bases and J 6 bases; bases outside gene matches: 4. The CDR3 loop spans 15 amino acids. The CDR3 nucleotides are TGTGCCAGCAGCGTAGGGGAACTAGCGGCCGGGGAGCTGTTTTTT. Protein product: CASSVGELAAGELFF.

This chain connects TRBV19 to TRBJ2-1; 8 positions match TRBD1. This CDR3 region has 16 residues. The V gene end was trimmed by 5 bases and the J gene end by 1 base; junction bases not matched to a gene: 7. Germline V gives CDR1 LNHDA, CDR2 SQIVND (reference sequence). The CDR3 reads CASSARTGFSYNEQFF. The CDR3 DNA is TGTGCCAGTAGTGCCAGGACAGGGTTTTCCTACAATGAGCAGTTCTTC.

The rearrangement joins TRBV11-2 to TRBJ2-7; D possibly corresponds to TRBD2 (6 bases). Trimming pared 4 bases from V and 6 bases from J, leaving 7 bases between. The CDR3 contains 11 residues. Germline CDR1 and CDR2: SGHAT and FQNNGV. CDR3 protein: CASSSGGEQYF. The CDR3 coding sequence is TGTGCCAGCAGCTCCGGGGGCGAGCAGTACTTC.

This clone showed up just a few times. V usage is TRBV2 and J usage is TRBJ1-1; TRBD1 matches 8 bases. This CDR3 has 15 amino acids. Per the germline V gene, CDR1 is SNHLY and CDR2 is FYNNEI. J gave up 1 base and V 5 bases, and 6 bases lay outside the gene matches. The CDR3 DNA reads TGTGCCAGCAGTTCCTCCGGGACAGGGAACACTGAAGCTTTCTTT. It specifies CASSSSGTGNTEAFF.

The chain links TRBV9 to TRBJ1-1; D gene uncertain. Germline lookup yields CDR1 SGDLS and CDR2 YYNGEE. V dropped 2 bases and J dropped 1 base, with 6 bases sitting between them. This CDR3 has 13 residues. CDR3 amino acids: CASSVTQNTEAFF. The CDR3 DNA follows: TGTGCCAGCAGCGTGACACAGAACACTGAAGCTTTCTTT.

The CDR3 sequence: CASSPRAFQETQYF. The CDR3 DNA reads TGTGCCAGCAGTCCCCGTGCGTTCCAAGAGACCCAGTACTTC. The chain links TRBV27 to TRBJ2-5; D is unclear. The CDR3 spans 14 residues. The V gene's germline CDR1 is MNHEY and CDR2 SMNVEV (reference sequence). Trimming pared 5 bases from V and 1 base from J, leaving 11 bases between.

The chain uses TRBV12-3 or TRBV12-4 and TRBJ1-2; 7 nucleotides align to TRBD1. CDR3 length equals 13 residues. V lost 5 bases, J lost 2 bases, and 2 bases stayed unmatched. This CDR3 is CASSTGQNYGYTF. In DNA, the CDR3 is TGTGCCAGCAGTACGGGACAGAACTATGGCTACACCTTC.

The chain combines TRBV15 with TRBJ1-1; D may be TRBD1 (6 bases). The V end lost 3 bases, the J end lost 8 bases, and 19 bases lay between the germline ends. This CDR3 is built from 15 residues. Germline V gene lookup returns CDR1 LNHNV and CDR2 YYDKDF (reference sequence). In DNA form, the CDR3 reads TGTGCCACCAGCAGCGGTCGCCAGGGGCGGAGGGAAGCTTTCTTT. It specifies CATSSGRQGRREAFF.

This clone was seen a few times. This CDR3 is CASSYGEENTEAFF. The CDR3 DNA is TGTGCCAGCAGTTACGGGGAGGAGAACACTGAAGCTTTCTTT. The chain combines TRBV6-5 with TRBJ1-1; D unresolved. Germline V gene sequence: CDR1 MNHEY, CDR2 SVGAGI. The V end lost 2 bases, the J end lost 1 base, and 8 bases lay between the germline ends. The CDR3 extends over 14 amino acids.

The chain recombines TRBV4-1 with TRBJ1-2; D is possibly TRBD1 (6 bases). Trimming removed 1 base from V and 3 bases from J, with 30 bases in between. Germline V lookup: CDR1 MGHRA, CDR2 YSYEKL. CDR3 length: 21 residues. This CDR3 reads CASSQGLIRSGVPPLYYGYTF. The DNA of the CDR3 is TGCGCCAGCAGCCAAGGTTTGATAAGGTCAGGGGTGCCCCCACTCTACTATGGCTACACCTTC.